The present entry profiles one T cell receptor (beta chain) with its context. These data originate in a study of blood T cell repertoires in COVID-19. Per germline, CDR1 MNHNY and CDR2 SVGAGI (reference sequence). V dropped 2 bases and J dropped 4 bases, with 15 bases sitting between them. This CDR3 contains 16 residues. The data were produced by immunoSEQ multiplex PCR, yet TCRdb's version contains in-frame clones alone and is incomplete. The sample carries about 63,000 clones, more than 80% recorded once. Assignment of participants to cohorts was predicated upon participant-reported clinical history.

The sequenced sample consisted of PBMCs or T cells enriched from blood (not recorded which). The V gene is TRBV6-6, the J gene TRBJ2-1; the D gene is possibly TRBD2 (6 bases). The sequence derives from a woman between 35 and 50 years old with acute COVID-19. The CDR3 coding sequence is TGTGCCAGCAGTTACCCCCACGAGGGGACTTACAATGAGCAGTTCTTC. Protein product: CASSYPHEGTYNEQFF.